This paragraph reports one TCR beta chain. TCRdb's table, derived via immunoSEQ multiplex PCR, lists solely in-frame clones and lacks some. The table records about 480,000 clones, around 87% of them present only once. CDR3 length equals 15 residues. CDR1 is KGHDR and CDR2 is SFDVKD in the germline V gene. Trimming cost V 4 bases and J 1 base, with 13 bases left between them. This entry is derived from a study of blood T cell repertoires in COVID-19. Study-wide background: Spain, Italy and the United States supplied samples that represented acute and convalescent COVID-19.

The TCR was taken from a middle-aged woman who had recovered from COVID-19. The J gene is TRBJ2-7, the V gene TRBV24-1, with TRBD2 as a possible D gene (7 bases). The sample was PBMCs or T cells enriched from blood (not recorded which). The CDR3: CATSEGGANSYEQYF. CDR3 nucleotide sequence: TGTGCCACCAGTGAGGGGGGGGCGAATTCCTACGAGCAGTACTTC.